This TCR beta chain was captured by sequencing in a study of PD-1 blockade in classical Hodgkin lymphoma (dated by TCRdb to the early 2020s). About the full investigation: Nivolumab dosing was 3 mg/kg intravenously every 2 weeks, continuing until either disease progression or unacceptable toxicity. The study used TCR beta sequencing and CyTOF to define a peripheral blood immune signature of response to PD-1 blockade in classical Hodgkin lymphoma. Results the study describes overall, beyond this receptor: Newly diagnosed patients were reported to have lower baseline TCR diversity than healthy donors, and relapsed/refractory patients were reported to have lower baseline TCR diversity still. By C4D1, a significant rise was seen in CD4+ TCR diversity but not in CD8+ TCR diversity (p=0.0027 vs p=0.16), and the rise was most apparent among complete responders (p=0.02). Among trial patients, those achieving complete response had baseline diversity similar to that of newly diagnosed patients, while diversity was significantly lower in partial responders and progressors. The study was limited to a single clinical trial cohort, and causes of repertoire differences, possibly disease activity or prior therapy, remained undefined. Patients starting nivolumab less than 1 year after ASCT had lower diversity and were excluded from later analyses to avoid confounding by immune reconstitution.

Its CDR3 holds 15 amino acids, cysteine through phenylalanine. The sequence is cut down to CDR3 DNA, 45 bases in frame from base 1. V lost 1 base and J lost 1 base; the stretch between them is 12 bases long. In the germline V gene (reference sequence), CDR1 corresponds to SGHNT and CDR2 to YYREEE. Comment on this clone: This receptor's antigen is unknown. Base qualities are missing; no much larger clone stands one base away.

Interpreted using the paper, the time point label stands for: cycle 1 day 1 (C1D1), immediately before nivolumab initiation. Every trial patient had relapsed following autologous stem cell transplantation, and prior brentuximab vedotin exposure was what differed among cohorts A, B and C. A total of around 60 patients with relapsed/refractory classical Hodgkin lymphoma made up the trial cohort, and each patient's best overall response was complete response, partial response or progressive disease. Trial patients were treated with single-agent nivolumab in the multi-cohort phase II CheckMate 205 trial. An independent review committee assessed best overall response by applying the 2007 International Working Group response criteria. Trial PBMCs were obtained immediately prior to nivolumab initiation (C1D1) and on therapy at cycle 2 day 1 and cycle 4 day 1. Peripheral blood was collected in 8 mL Vacutainer Cell Preparation Tubes, from which PBMCs were isolated by centrifugation and then cryopreserved.

Genomic DNA was isolated using the Qiagen DNeasy kit from unsorted PBMCs as well as from negatively selected CD4+ and CD8+ fractions. TCR beta CDR3 regions were amplified by immunoSEQ multiplex PCR using primers annealing to V and J segments. A synthetic immune receptor repertoire was used to minimize amplification bias, and any residual bias was removed computationally once sequencing was done. The paper's data handling went like this. Custom Python scripts were used to quantify repertoire diversity as the Shannon entropy index. Unsorted, CD4+ and CD8+ repertoires were analyzed separately, except for combined analyses in which CD4+ and CD8+ sequences were merged in silico. Clonal expansion was defined as at least a 2-fold frequency increase after treatment relative to C1D1, with a pseudocount of 0.5 for undetected baseline clones. Singleton clones were defined as clones with 0 or 1 copy at C1D1, and non-singleton clones were defined as clones with 2 or more copies. Clones expanded in unsorted samples were labelled as CD4+, CD8+ or unknown by matching protein sequences in sorted samples from the same patient. Diversity changes from C1D1 to C4D1 were tested in paired samples using Wilcoxon tests. The table comes from immuneACCESS by way of TCRdb, which keeps in-frame sequences with V and J called. Part of the clones is missing from these tables; in studies checked, under half for an unresolved V gene and the rest for unknown reasons. The DNA was the basis for D and trimming; V, J and clone size are from that table. The table for this sample lists around 91,000 clones; approximately 91% of them were counted only once. Clones ranked in the top ten supply about 20% of the sample.

The material was peripheral blood mononuclear cells (PBMCs), obtained at baseline. The rearrangement combines TRBV5-4 with TRBJ2-7, with TRBD2 as a weak D call on 6 bases. The TCR originated in a human donor with classical Hodgkin lymphoma. The CDR3 protein is CASSLRSSVSYEQYF. The DNA sequence is TGTGCCAGCAGCTTGAGGTCTAGCGTTTCCTACGAGCAGTACTTC. The variable domain in full, with residues beyond the CDR3 obtained from the reference TRBV5-4 and TRBJ2-7 genes, is ETGVTQSPTHLIKTRGQQVTLRCSSQSGHNTVSWYQQALGQGPQFIFQYYREEENGRGNFPPRFSGLQFPNYSSELNVNALELDDSALYLCASSLRSSVSYEQYFGPGTRLTVT.